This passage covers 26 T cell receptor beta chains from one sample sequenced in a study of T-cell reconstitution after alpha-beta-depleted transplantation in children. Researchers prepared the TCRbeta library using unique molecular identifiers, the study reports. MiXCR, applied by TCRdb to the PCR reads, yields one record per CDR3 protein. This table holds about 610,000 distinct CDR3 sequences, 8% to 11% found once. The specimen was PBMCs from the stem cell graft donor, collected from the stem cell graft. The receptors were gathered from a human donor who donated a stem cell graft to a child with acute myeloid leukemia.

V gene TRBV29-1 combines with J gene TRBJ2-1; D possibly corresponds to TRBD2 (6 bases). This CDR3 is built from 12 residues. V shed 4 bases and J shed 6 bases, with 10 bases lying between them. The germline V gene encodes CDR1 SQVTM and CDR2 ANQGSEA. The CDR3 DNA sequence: TGCAGCGTTGCAATTAGCGGCAATGAGCAGTTCTTC. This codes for CSVAISGNEQFF.

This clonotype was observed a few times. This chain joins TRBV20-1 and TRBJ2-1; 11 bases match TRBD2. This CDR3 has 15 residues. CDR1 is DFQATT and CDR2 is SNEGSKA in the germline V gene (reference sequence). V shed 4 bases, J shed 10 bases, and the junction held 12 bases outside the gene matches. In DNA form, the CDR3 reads TGCAGTGCTACGAGGCCGGGACTAGCGGTGTACGAGCAGTTCTTC. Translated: CSATRPGLAVYEQFF.

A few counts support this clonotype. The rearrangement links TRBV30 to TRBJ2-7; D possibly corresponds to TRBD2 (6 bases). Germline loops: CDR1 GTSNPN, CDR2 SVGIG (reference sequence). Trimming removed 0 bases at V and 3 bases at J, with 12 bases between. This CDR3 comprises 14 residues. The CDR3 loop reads CAWSVSAGFYEQYF. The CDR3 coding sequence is TGTGCCTGGAGTGTCAGTGCGGGATTCTACGAGCAGTACTTC.

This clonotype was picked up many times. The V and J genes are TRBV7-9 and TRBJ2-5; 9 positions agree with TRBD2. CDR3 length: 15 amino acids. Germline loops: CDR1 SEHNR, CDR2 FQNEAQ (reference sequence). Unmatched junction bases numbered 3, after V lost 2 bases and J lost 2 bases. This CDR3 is CASSLPSGVQETQYF. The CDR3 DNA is TGTGCCAGCAGCTTACCTAGCGGGGTTCAAGAGACCCAGTACTTC.

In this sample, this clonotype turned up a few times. The CDR3 DNA reads as TGCGCCAGCAGCCAAGACTACCGCACAGATACGCAGTATTTT. This encodes CASSQDYRTDTQYF. V is TRBV4-3 and J is TRBJ2-3; D gene unclear. The germline V and J ends were trimmed by 0 bases and 1 base, with 5 bases remaining between them. Germline CDR1 reads LGHNA; CDR2 reads YSLEER. The CDR3 is 14 residues long.

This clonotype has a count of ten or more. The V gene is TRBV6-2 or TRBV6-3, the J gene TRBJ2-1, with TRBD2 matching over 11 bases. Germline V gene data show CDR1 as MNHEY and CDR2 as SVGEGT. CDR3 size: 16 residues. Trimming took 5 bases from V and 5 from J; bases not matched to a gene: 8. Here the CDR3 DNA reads TGTGCCAGCAGTCAAATAGCGGGAGGGCCAGACAATGAGCAGTTCTTC. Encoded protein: CASSQIAGGPDNEQFF.

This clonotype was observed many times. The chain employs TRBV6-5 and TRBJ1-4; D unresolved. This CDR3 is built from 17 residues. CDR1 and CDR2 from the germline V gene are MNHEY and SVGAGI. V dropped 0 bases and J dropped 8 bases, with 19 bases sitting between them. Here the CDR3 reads CASSYSANRIMGEKLFF. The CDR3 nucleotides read TGTGCCAGCAGTTACTCCGCGAATAGAATAATGGGGGAAAAACTGTTTTTT.

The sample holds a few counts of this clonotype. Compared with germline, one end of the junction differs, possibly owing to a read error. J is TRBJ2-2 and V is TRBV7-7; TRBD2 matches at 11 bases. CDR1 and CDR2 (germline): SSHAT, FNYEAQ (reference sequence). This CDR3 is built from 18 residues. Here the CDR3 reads CASSLTPGLAATGGELFF. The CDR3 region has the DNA TGTGCTAGCAGCTTAACCCCGGGACTAGCGGCTACAGGAGGGGAGCTGTTTTTT.

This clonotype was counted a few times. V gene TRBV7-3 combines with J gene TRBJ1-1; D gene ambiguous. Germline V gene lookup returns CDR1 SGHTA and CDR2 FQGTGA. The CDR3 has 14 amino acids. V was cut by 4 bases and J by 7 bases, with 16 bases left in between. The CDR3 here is CASSSTASAREAFF. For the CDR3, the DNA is TGTGCCAGCAGCTCAACAGCTTCCGCACGTGAAGCTTTCTTT.

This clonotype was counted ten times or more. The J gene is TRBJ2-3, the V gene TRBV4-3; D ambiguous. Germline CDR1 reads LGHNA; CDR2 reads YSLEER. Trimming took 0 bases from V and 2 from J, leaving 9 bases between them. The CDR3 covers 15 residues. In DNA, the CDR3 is TGCGCCAGCAGCCAAGATCCCCGGGTCACAGATACGCAGTATTTT. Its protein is CASSQDPRVTDTQYF.

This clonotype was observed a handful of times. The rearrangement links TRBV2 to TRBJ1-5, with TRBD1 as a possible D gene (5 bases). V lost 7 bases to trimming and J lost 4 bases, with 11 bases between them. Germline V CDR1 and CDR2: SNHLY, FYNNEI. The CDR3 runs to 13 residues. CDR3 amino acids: CASTGTENQPQHF. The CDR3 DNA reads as TGTGCCAGCACAGGGACGGAGAATCAGCCCCAGCATTTT.

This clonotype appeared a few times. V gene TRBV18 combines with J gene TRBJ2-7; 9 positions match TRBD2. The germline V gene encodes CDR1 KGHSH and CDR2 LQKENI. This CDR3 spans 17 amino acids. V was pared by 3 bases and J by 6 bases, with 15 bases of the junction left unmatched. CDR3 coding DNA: TGTGCCAGCTCACCCCGGGGTAGCGGGAGTGCAGGGGTCGAGCAGTACTTC. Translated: CASSPRGSGSAGVEQYF.

CDR3 DNA sequence: TGCAGTGCTAGAGGGACAGGGGGGTACGAAAACATTCAGTACTTC. This encodes CSARGTGGYENIQYF. The genes are TRBV20-1 and TRBJ2-4, with 10 bases identical to TRBD1. With 1 base clipped from V and 5 bases from J, the junction kept 5 bases outside the gene matches. This CDR3 region has 15 residues. CDR1 is DFQATT and CDR2 is SNEGSKA in the germline V gene (reference sequence).

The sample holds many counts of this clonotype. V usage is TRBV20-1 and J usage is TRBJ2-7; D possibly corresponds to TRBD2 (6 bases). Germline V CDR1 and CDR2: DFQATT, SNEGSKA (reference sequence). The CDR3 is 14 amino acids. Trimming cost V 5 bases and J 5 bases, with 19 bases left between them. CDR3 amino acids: CSALGDSIGHEQYF. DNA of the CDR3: TGCAGTGCTCTTGGGGACTCGATAGGTCACGAGCAGTACTTC.

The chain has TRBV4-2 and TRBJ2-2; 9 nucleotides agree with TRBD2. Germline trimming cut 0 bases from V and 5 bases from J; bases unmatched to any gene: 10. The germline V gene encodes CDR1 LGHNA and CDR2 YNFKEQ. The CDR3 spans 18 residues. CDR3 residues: CASSQEEGSGSGTGELFF. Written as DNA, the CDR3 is TGTGCCAGCAGCCAAGAAGAGGGTAGCGGGAGTGGAACCGGGGAGCTGTTTTTT.

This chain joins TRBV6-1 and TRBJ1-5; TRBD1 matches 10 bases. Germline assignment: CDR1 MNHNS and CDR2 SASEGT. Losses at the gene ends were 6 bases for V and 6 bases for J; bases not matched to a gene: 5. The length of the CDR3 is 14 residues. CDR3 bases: TGTGCCAGCAGGCGGACAGGGGGTAGTCAGCCCCAGCATTTT. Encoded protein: CASRRTGGSQPQHF.

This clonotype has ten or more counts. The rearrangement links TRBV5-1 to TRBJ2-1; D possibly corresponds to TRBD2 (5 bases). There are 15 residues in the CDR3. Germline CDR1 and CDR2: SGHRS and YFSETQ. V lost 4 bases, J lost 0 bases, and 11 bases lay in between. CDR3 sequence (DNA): TGCGCCAGCAGCCAAGAGCGGTACTCCTACAATGAGCAGTTCTTC. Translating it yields CASSQERYSYNEQFF.

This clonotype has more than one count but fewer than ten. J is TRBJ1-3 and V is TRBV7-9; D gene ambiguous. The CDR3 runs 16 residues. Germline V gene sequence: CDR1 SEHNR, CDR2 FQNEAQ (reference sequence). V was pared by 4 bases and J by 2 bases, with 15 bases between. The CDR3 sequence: CASSSRLGSPGNTIYF. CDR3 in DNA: TGTGCCAGCAGCTCCAGGCTGGGGAGCCCTGGAAACACCATATATTTT.

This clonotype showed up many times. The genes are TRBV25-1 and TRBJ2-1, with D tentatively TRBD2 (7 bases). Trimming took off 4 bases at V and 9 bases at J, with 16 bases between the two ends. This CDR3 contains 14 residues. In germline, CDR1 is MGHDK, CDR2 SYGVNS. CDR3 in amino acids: CASSGGGPVPEQFF. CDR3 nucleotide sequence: TGTGCCAGCAGTGGGGGGGGCCCAGTCCCTGAGCAGTTCTTC.

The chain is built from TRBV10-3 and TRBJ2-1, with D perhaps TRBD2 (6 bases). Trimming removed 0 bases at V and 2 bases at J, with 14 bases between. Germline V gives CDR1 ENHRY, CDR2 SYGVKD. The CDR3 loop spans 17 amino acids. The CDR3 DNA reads TGTGCCATCAGTGAGTCGATGGGGACTCCCCCCTACAATGAGCAGTTCTTC. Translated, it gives CAISESMGTPPYNEQFF.

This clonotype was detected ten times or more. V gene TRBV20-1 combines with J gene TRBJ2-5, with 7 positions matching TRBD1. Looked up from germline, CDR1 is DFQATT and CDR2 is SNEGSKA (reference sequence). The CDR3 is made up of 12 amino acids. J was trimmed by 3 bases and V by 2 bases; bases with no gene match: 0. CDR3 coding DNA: TGCAGTGCTAGACAGGGGGAAGAGACCCAGTACTTC. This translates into CSARQGEETQYF.

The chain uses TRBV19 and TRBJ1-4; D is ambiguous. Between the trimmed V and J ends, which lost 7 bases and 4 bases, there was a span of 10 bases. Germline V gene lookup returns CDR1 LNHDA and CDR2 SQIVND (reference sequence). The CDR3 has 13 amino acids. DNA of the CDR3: TGTGCCAGTAAGCCGGGAGGTAATGAAAAACTGTTTTTT. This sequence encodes CASKPGGNEKLFF.

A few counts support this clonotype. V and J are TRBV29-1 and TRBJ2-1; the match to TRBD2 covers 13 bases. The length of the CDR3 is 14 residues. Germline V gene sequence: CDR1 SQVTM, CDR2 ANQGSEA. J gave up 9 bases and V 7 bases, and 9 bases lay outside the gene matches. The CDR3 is CSGPGTSGTGEQFF. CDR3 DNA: TGCAGCGGCCCTGGGACTAGCGGGACTGGTGAGCAGTTCTTC.

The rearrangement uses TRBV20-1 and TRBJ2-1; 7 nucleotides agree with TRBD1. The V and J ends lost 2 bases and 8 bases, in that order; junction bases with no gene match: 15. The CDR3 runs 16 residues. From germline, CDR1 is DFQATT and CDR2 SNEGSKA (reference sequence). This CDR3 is CSARQYRDRPPYEQFF. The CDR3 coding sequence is TGCAGTGCTAGACAATACCGGGACAGACCTCCTTATGAGCAGTTCTTC.

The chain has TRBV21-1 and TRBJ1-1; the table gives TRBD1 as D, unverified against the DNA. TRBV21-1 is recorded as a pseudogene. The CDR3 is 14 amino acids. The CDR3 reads CASIPGRENTEAFF. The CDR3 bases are TGTGCCAGCATCCCAGGCAGGGAGAACACTGAAGCTTTCTTT.

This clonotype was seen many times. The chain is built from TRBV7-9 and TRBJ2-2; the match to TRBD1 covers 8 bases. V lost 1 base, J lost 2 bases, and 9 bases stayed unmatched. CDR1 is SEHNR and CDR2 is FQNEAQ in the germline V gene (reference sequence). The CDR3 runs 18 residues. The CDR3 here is CASSLERLGQGNTGELFF. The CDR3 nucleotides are TGTGCCAGCAGCTTAGAACGCCTCGGACAGGGAAACACCGGGGAGCTGTTTTTT.